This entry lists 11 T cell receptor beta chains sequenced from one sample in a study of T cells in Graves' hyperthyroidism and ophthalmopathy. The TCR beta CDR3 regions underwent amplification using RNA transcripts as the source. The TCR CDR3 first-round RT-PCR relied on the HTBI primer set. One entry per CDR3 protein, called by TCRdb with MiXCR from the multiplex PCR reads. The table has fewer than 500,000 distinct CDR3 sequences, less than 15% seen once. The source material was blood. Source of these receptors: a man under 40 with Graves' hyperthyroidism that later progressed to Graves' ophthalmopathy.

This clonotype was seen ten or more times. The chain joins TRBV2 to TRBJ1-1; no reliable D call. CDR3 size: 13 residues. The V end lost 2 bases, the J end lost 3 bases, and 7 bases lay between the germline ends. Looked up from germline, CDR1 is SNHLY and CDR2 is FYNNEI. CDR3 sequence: CASSESRYTEAFF. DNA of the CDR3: TGTGCCAGCAGTGAATCCAGGTACACTGAAGCTTTCTTT.

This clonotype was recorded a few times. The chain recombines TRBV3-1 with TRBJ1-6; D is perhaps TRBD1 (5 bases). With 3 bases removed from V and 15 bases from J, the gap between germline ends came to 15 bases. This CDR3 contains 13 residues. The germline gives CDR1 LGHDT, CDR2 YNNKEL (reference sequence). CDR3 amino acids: CASSQETGTLLHF. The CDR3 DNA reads TGTGCCAGCAGCCAGGAGACCGGGACTCTCCTCCACTTT.

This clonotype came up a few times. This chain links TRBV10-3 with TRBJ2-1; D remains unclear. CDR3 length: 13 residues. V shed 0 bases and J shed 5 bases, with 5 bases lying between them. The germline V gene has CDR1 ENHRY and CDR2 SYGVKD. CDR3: CAISESPNNEQFF. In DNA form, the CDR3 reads TGTGCCATCAGTGAGTCTCCCAACAATGAGCAGTTCTTC.

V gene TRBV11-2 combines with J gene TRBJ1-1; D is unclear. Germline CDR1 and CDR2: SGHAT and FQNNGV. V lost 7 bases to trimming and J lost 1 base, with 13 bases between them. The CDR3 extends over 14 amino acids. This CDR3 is CASTPRRGNTEAFF. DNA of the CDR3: TGTGCCAGCACCCCTAGGCGGGGGAACACTGAAGCTTTCTTT.

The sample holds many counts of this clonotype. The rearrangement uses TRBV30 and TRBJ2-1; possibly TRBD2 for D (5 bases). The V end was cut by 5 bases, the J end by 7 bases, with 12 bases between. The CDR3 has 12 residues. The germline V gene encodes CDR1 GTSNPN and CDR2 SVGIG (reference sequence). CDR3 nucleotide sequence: TGTGCCTGGGCCCGGGAAGCAAATGAGCAGTTCTTC. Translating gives CAWAREANEQFF.

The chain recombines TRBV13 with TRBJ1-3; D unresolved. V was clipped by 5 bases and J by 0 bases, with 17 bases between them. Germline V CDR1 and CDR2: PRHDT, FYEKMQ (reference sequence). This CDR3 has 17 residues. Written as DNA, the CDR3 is TGTGCCAGCAGCCCTAGTTGGGTATTTGGCTCTGGAAACACCATATATTTT. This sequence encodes CASSPSWVFGSGNTIYF.

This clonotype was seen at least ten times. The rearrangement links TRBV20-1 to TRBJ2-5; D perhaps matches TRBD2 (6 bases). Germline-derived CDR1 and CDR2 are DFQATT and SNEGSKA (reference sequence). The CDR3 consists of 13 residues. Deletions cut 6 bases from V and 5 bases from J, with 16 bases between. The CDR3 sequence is CSAPMGGRETQYF. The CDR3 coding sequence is TGCAGTGCCCCCATGGGGGGAAGGGAGACCCAGTACTTC.

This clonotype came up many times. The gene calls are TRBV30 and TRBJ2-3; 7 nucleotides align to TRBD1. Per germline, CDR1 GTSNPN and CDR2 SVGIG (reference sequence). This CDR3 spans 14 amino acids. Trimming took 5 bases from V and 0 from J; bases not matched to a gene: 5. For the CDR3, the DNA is TGTGCCTGGGGGACAGCTTCTAGCACAGATACGCAGTATTTT. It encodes CAWGTASSTDTQYF.

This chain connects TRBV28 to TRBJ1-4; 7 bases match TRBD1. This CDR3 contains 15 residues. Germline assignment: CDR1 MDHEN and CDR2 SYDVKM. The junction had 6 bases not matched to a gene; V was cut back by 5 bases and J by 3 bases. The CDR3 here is CASSLQGSANEKLFF. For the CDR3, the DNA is TGTGCCAGCAGTCTACAGGGGTCAGCTAATGAAAAACTGTTTTTT.

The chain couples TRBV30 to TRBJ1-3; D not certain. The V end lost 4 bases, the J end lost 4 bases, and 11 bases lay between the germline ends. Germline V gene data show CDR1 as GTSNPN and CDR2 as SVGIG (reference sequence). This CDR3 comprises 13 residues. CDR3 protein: CAWIPGSGNTIYF. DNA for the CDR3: TGTGCCTGGATCCCGGGCTCCGGAAACACCATATATTTT.

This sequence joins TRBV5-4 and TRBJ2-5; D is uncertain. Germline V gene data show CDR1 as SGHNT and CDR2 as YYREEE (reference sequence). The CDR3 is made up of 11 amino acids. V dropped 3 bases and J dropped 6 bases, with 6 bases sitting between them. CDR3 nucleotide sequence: TGTGCCAGCAGCTCTGACCAGACCCAGTACTTC. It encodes CASSSDQTQYF.